This T cell receptor delta chain was recorded in a study of γδ T cells in repeated Plasmodium falciparum infection listed by TCRdb under 2021. Concerning the study at large: In the natural-infection arm, Malian children exposed to intense seasonal malaria transmission were enrolled and compared against age and gender matched Australian children. The study examined how repeated Plasmodium falciparum infection shapes the human gammadelta T cell repertoire, using natural infection in Mali and controlled human malaria infection. Samples were collected from controlled-infection subjects at baseline, immediately before selected infections, and 21 days after each infection. About five malaria-naive U.S. adults underwent four controlled human malaria infections by bites from P. falciparum NF54-infected Anopheles stephensi mosquitoes over about 630 days. Malian gammadelta TCR repertoires were analysed cross-sectionally in periods with no transmission and longitudinally across episodes of acute febrile malaria. Results and caveats for the whole study, not just this receptor: Across time and infection, the Vgamma9/Vdelta2+ TCR repertoires showed a highly stable polyclonal makeup, with many TCRgamma sequences overlapping between individuals. Because the controlled-infection cohort was small, analysis of inter-individual variability in gammadelta T cell responses was limited. Waves of new clonotype selection in Vdelta2-negative, largely Vdelta1+, gammadelta TCR repertoires appeared to be driven by repeated controlled infections. The Malian cohort was drawn from a small rural village made up mostly of one ethnic group, which limits generalizability. Compared with Australian children, Malian children appeared to have Vdelta2-negative gammadelta TCR repertoires that were more clonally expanded, less diverse and less shared.

Vgamma9/Vdelta2+ and Vdelta2-negative gammadelta T cell populations were flow-sorted from peripheral blood mononuclear cells for bulk TCR repertoire analysis. This clone turned up a few times. What antigen it recognizes has not been identified. A far bigger clonotype differs at one base, so this is likely a read error. At the DNA level, this CDR3 is encoded by other sequences in the same sample as well. To prepare the library, multiplex PCR was applied. Instrument used: Illumina MiSeq. Each sorted gammadelta T cell sample was sequenced for both the TCR gamma (TRG) and TCR delta (TRD) chains. In the original analysis: Clonotype tree plots, accumulated frequency of the top 20 clonotypes, diversity index (DI) and D75 metrics were included in the repertoire analyses. TCRdb reprocessed the public reads with the caller CATT; rows with the same DNA were merged afterwards. The authors' filters were not applied to this entry. Present in this sample are 90,000 to 95,000 delta-chain clones, over 0.9% of which were seen just once. Jointly, the top ten make up 9.6% of the sample.

The CDR3 measures 16 amino acids from cysteine to phenylalanine. This entry keeps only the CDR3 DNA: 48 bases, framed from base 1. Cut back by 9 bases and 0 bases, the V and J ends lie 20 bases apart. The germline V gene yields TSWWSYY for CDR1 and QGS for CDR2. The TCR comes from a pool of human donors (malaria-infected and uninfected, not separated). Sequenced: gamma-delta T cells from blood. This chain is built from TRDV1 and TRDJ1, with the identity of the D gene unclear. Here the J gene was assigned by germline matching of the DNA, as TCRdb has none. This receptor has the CDR3 CALGNKNREDTDKLIF. The base sequence is TGTGCTCTCGGGAATAAAAACAGGGAAGACACCGATAAACTCATCTTT.